The 14 T cell receptor beta chains listed next were all sequenced from one sample in a study of cytomegalovirus exposure and HLA in healthy donors. Researchers ran the PCR with 60 Vbeta and 13 Jbeta primers. The assay was immunoSEQ multiplex PCR, and TCRdb's table has in-frame clones only and misses some. Among roughly 100,000 clones listed, 76% were seen once. The sequencing sample was made of PBMCs. Source of these receptors: a man aged 40-50 years in good health and CMV-seronegative.

CDR3: CASSLGAPRGTDTQYF. In DNA form, the CDR3 reads TGTGCCAGCAGCTTAGGAGCGCCGAGAGGAACAGATACGCAGTATTTT. The rearrangement uses TRBV7-8 and TRBJ2-3; D is uncertain. Germline V gene data show CDR1 as SGHVS and CDR2 as FQNEAQ. V lost 1 base, J lost 3 bases, and 14 bases lay in between. CDR3 length: 16 amino acids.

The V and J genes are TRBV5-1 and TRBJ2-3; tentative D call: TRBD2 (6 bases). The CDR3 has 15 residues. CDR1 is SGHRS, CDR2 YFSETQ, per germline. V shed 5 bases and J shed 2 bases, with 15 bases lying between them. CDR3 DNA sequence: TGCGCCAGCAGGGAGTGGGACTCAATCACAGATACGCAGTATTTT. Translating it yields CASREWDSITDTQYF.

The V gene is TRBV6-5, the J gene TRBJ1-2; 7 positions agree with TRBD1. After removal of 2 bases from V and 5 bases from J, the junction contained 8 bases not matched to a gene. The germline V gene has CDR1 MNHEY and CDR2 SVGAGI. There are 15 residues in the CDR3. In DNA, the CDR3 is TGTGCCAGCAGTTACGCATCCCCAGGGGGGTATGGCTACACCTTC. Protein: CASSYASPGGYGYTF.

This clone was seen more than once but under ten times. This chain links TRBV6-5 with TRBJ2-3, with 7 bases lining up with TRBD1. With 3 bases clipped from V and 4 bases from J, the junction kept 10 bases outside the gene matches. Germline loops: CDR1 MNHEY, CDR2 SVGAGI. This CDR3 is built from 16 residues. The CDR3: CASSYSTGKGSDTQYF. The CDR3 nucleotides read TGTGCCAGCAGTTATTCGACAGGGAAGGGCTCAGATACGCAGTATTTT.

The table lists this clone with a few counts. The genes are TRBV7-9 and TRBJ2-1; D is perhaps TRBD1 (5 bases). The CDR3 has 12 amino acids. Germline lookup yields CDR1 SEHNR and CDR2 FQNEAQ (reference sequence). In nucleotides, the CDR3 is TGTTCCATACCAGGGTTCGTCTATGAGCAGTTCTTC. Protein sequence: CSIPGFVYEQFF.

The chain uses TRBV18 and TRBJ2-3; D not certain. The CDR3 has 15 amino acids. V lost 0 bases and J lost 0, with 7 bases in between. The V gene's germline CDR1 is KGHSH and CDR2 LQKENI. The CDR3 is CASSPPAPSTDTQYF. The CDR3 nucleotides read TGTGCCAGCTCACCACCGGCCCCTAGCACAGATACGCAGTATTTT.

The chain has TRBV29-1 and TRBJ2-3; D possibly corresponds to TRBD2 (6 bases). The germline gives CDR1 SQVTM, CDR2 ANQGSEA. Trimming cost V 4 bases and J 0 bases, with 11 bases left between them. This CDR3 contains 14 residues. The CDR3 DNA sequence: TGCAGCGTTGGTTTGGGGACTAGCACAGATACGCAGTATTTT. It is translated as CSVGLGTSTDTQYF.

Of note for this clone: Germline and junction disagree at one end, which may indicate a read error. The chain combines TRBV7-9 with TRBJ2-2, with 12 nucleotides matching TRBD2. The germline gives CDR1 SEHNR, CDR2 FQNEAQ (reference sequence). CDR3 size: 16 residues. CDR3 loop: CSSSSPTSGGTGELFF. CDR3 nucleotides: TGTTCCAGCAGCTCCCCGACTAGCGGGGGAACCGGGGAGCTGTTTTTT.

J is TRBJ2-5 and V is TRBV11-2, with TRBD2 identical over 9 bases. The trim removed 5 bases at V and 1 base at J, leaving 8 bases unmatched. Germline-derived CDR1 and CDR2 are SGHAT and FQNNGV. This CDR3 contains 16 residues. Here the CDR3 reads CASSPGGSGGQETQYF. The CDR3 nucleotides read TGTGCCAGCAGCCCCGGTGGTAGCGGGGGCCAAGAGACCCAGTACTTC.

The V and J genes are TRBV9 and TRBJ1-6, with D tentatively TRBD1 (6 bases). From germline, CDR1 is SGDLS and CDR2 YYNGEE. The ends were cut back, 0 bases at V and 9 bases at J, with 13 bases in the middle. The CDR3 is 15 amino acids. For the CDR3, the DNA is TGTGCCAGCAGCGTAGGGGAATCAGGGGTTTCACCCCTCCACTTT. It yields the protein CASSVGESGVSPLHF.

The chain recombines TRBV28 with TRBJ1-5; D unresolved. V lost 6 bases and J 1 base, leaving 10 bases between the germline ends. CDR1 and CDR2 (germline): MDHEN, SYDVKM. This CDR3 has 14 residues. The CDR3 is CASSLDTSNQPQHF. CDR3 bases: TGTGCCAGCAGCCTTGACACCAGCAATCAGCCCCAGCATTTT.

This clone was picked up a small number of times. The V gene is TRBV2, the J gene TRBJ2-7, with D perhaps TRBD2 (5 bases). The germline CDR1 and CDR2 sequences are SNHLY and FYNNEI. The CDR3 length is 12 residues. V lost 5 bases, J lost 6 bases, and 11 bases lay in between. CDR3 DNA sequence: TGTGCCAGCAGTACAACTAGACGCGAGCAGTACTTC. Residues: CASSTTRREQYF.

The V call is TRBV27, the J call TRBJ2-1; D gene uncertain. The CDR3 runs 12 residues. The V end was cut by 6 bases, the J end by 0 bases, with 3 bases between. Germline V gene data show CDR1 as MNHEY and CDR2 as SMNVEV (reference sequence). The CDR3 loop reads CASSGSYNEQFF. CDR3 nucleotides: TGTGCCAGCAGCGGCTCCTACAATGAGCAGTTCTTC.

The gene calls are TRBV19 and TRBJ1-2; maybe TRBD1 (5 bases). V lost 2 bases and J 7 bases, leaving 11 bases between the germline ends. The germline V gene has CDR1 LNHDA and CDR2 SQIVND (reference sequence). The CDR3 consists of 13 residues. The CDR3 loop is CASSIQGVGGYTF. DNA of the CDR3: TGTGCCAGTAGTATACAGGGTGTAGGTGGCTACACCTTC.